The 29 T cell receptor beta chains below were found in one sample sequenced in a study of breast tumors, draining lymph nodes, adjacent tissues. The lymph nodes were axillary draining lymph nodes from breast cancer patients. TCRdb itself ran the multiplex PCR reads through MiXCR, one entry per CDR3 protein. The repertoire holds about 180,000 distinct CDR3 sequences, with about 33% as singletons. Source material: axillary lymph node tissue. These receptors were collected from a female donor with breast cancer. Some clones in this sample may be carry-over from other donors' samples.

This clonotype was seen repeatedly, ten times or more. The chain uses TRBV20-1 and TRBJ2-5; D remains ambiguous. The V end lost 6 bases, the J end lost 0 bases, and 5 bases lay between the germline ends. The CDR3 runs 11 residues. Germline CDR1 DFQATT, CDR2 SNEGSKA (reference sequence). This CDR3 reads CSAPNQETQYF. As DNA, the CDR3 is TGCAGTGCGCCTAACCAAGAGACCCAGTACTTC.

This clonotype was seen a few times. A read error may account for a junction end that differs from germline. The CDR3 DNA sequence: TGCGCCAGCAGCTCACAGGGACGCCAAGACACCCAGTACTTC. Translated, it gives CASSSQGRQDTQYF. The chain has TRBV5-1 and TRBJ2-5, with D tentatively TRBD1 (6 bases). This CDR3 region has 14 residues. Germline V gene data show CDR1 as SGHRS and CDR2 as YFSETQ.

This clonotype appeared many times. This chain links TRBV28 with TRBJ2-2, with a weak D call TRBD2 (5 bases). Germline V gene lookup returns CDR1 MDHEN and CDR2 SYDVKM. The CDR3 has 15 amino acids. Trimming took off 8 bases at V and 5 bases at J, with 18 bases between the two ends. CDR3: CASGRLGSLTGELFF. The DNA of the CDR3 is TGTGCCAGCGGGAGATTAGGCAGTTTAACCGGGGAGCTGTTTTTT. Supplemented by reference TRBV28 and TRBJ2-2, the full variable domain reads DVKVTQSSRYLVKRTGEKVFLECVQDMDHENMFWYRQDPGLGLRLIYFSYDVKMKEKGDIPEGYSVSREKKERFSLILESASTNQTSMYLCASGRLGSLTGELFFGEGSRLTVL.

On this clonotype itself: A much larger clone differs by one base, so this may be a read error. It is likely a read error, because the conserved phenylalanine at the end of the CDR3 is missing. This sequence joins TRBV28 and TRBJ1-2; unclear D gene. The V end lost 5 bases, the J end lost 8 bases, and 9 bases lay between the germline ends. The CDR3 length is 11 residues. CDR1 is MDHEN and CDR2 is SYDVKM in the germline V gene. This CDR3 is CASSEGLGYTS. The CDR3 DNA is TGTGCCAGCAGTGAAGGGCTCGGCTACACCTCC.

This clonotype was found many times. The V and J genes are TRBV3-1 and TRBJ1-6; D gene uncertain. The CDR3 sequence is 13 residues long. CDR1 and CDR2 (germline): LGHDT, YNNKEL (reference sequence). Trimming took 2 bases from V and 6 from J, leaving 5 bases between them. In nucleotides, the CDR3 is TGTGCCAGCAGCCAAAAAAGTAATTCACCCCTCCACTTT. Translating it yields CASSQKSNSPLHF.

This clonotype was seen only a few times. This may be a read error, as it is one base from a much larger clone. This rearrangement joins TRBV20-1 to TRBJ1-2; TRBD1 might be the D (5 bases). The CDR3 extends over 12 amino acids. Germline CDR1 and CDR2: DFQATT and SNEGSKA (reference sequence). Written as DNA, the CDR3 is TGCAGTGCTAGAGTGCAGGGCTATGGCTCCACCTTC. Translation gives CSARVQGYGSTF.

This clonotype has a count of ten or more. The V gene is TRBV27, the J gene TRBJ2-7; D may be TRBD1 (6 bases). This CDR3 region has 14 residues. V gave up 4 bases and J gave up 4 bases, with 14 bases separating them. Germline V gene lookup returns CDR1 MNHEY and CDR2 SMNVEV (reference sequence). The CDR3 DNA sequence: TGTGCCAGCAGTTCGATTGGGGGCGCGTACGAGCAGTACTTC. Protein sequence: CASSSIGGAYEQYF.

In its sample, this clonotype was seen many times. J is TRBJ2-2 and V is TRBV7-3, with 14 bases fitting TRBD2. After removal of 2 bases from V and 7 bases from J, the junction contained 9 bases not matched to a gene. The germline V gene encodes CDR1 SGHTA and CDR2 FQGTGA. The CDR3 loop spans 18 amino acids. This chain's CDR3 is CASSLYGTSGSTGGELFF. CDR3 nucleotide sequence: TGTGCCAGCAGCTTATACGGGACTAGCGGGAGTACTGGCGGGGAGCTGTTTTTT.

This clonotype was detected only once. The gene calls are TRBV5-6 and TRBJ2-5, with 11 bases fitting TRBD2. CDR3 length: 17 amino acids. CDR1 is SGHDT and CDR2 is YYEEEE in the germline V gene. The V gene end was trimmed by 4 bases and the J gene end by 7 bases; junction bases not matched to a gene: 15. CDR3 protein: CASSVSGTSGSRGTQYF. The CDR3 nucleotides are TGTGCCAGCAGCGTCTCCGGGACTAGCGGTAGCCGGGGGACCCAGTACTTC.

This clonotype came up a few times. The V gene is TRBV7-2, the J gene TRBJ1-1; TRBD1 matches 7 bases. The CDR3 is made up of 17 amino acids. The V gene's germline CDR1 is SGHTA and CDR2 FQGNSA. Germline trimming cut 5 bases from V and 4 bases from J; bases unmatched to any gene: 16. CDR3: CASSLRQGGGGSTEAFF. CDR3 coding DNA: TGTGCCAGCAGCCTAAGACAGGGAGGAGGAGGAAGCACTGAAGCTTTCTTT.

Note on this clonotype: Given a much more abundant clone one base away, this may be a read error. This chain links TRBV5-5 with TRBJ2-5, with TRBD1 matching 7 bases. The CDR3 loop spans 16 amino acids. Germline V lookup: CDR1 SGHKS, CDR2 YYEKEE (reference sequence). J was trimmed by 4 bases and V by 3 bases; bases with no gene match: 12. The CDR3 bases are TGTGCCAGCAGCTGGGGAGCTCCGACAGGGACAGAGACCCAGTACTTC. Its translation is CASSWGAPTGTETQYF.

Of note for this clonotype: A much bigger clone sits one base away, suggesting this may be a read error. The rearrangement uses TRBV6-1 and TRBJ2-1, with TRBD2 matching 9 bases. The CDR3 spans 16 residues. The germline V gene has CDR1 MNHNS and CDR2 SASEGT. The V segment lost 5 bases and the J segment 3 bases; nucleotides outside the gene matches: 8. The chain's CDR3 is CASSHQGLANYNEQFF. As DNA, the CDR3 is TGTGCCAGCAGTCACCAGGGACTAGCCAACTACAATGAGCAGTTCTTC.

The sample holds many counts of this clonotype. V and J are TRBV3-1 and TRBJ1-2; 8 nucleotides line up with TRBD1. V lost 1 base and J lost 8; bases outside the gene matches: 6. The CDR3 has 14 amino acids. The V gene's germline CDR1 is LGHDT and CDR2 YNNKEL (reference sequence). DNA for the CDR3: TGTGCCAGCAGCCAAGCGACAGGGGTTGGGGGCTACACCTTC. This translates into CASSQATGVGGYTF. Full variable domain (rest looked up from reference TRBV3-1 and TRBJ1-2): DTAVSQTPKYLVTQMGNDKSIKCEQNLGHDTMYWYKQDSKKFLKIMFSYNNKELIINETVPNRFSPKSPDKAHLNLHINSLELGDSAVYFCASSQATGVGGYTFGSGTRLTVV.

This clonotype was recorded at least ten times. This sequence joins TRBV5-1 and TRBJ1-2; 7 positions agree with TRBD1. The germline CDR1 and CDR2 sequences are SGHRS and YFSETQ. The junction had 4 bases not matched to a gene; V was cut back by 4 bases and J by 4 bases. CDR3 length: 13 residues. The CDR3 protein is CASSRTGIYGYTF. In DNA, the CDR3 is TGCGCCAGCAGCAGGACAGGAATCTATGGCTACACCTTC.

This clonotype appeared many times. CDR3 protein: CASSQAAGAGELFF. In DNA, the CDR3 is TGTGCCAGCAGCCAAGCTGCGGGCGCCGGGGAGCTGTTTTTT. The chain is built from TRBV3-1 and TRBJ2-2, with a tentative D call TRBD2 (5 bases). This CDR3 is built from 14 residues. In germline, CDR1 is LGHDT, CDR2 YNNKEL (reference sequence). Trimming took 1 base from V and 6 from J, leaving 9 bases between them.

This clonotype was observed many times. Relative to the germline gene, one junction end is altered; a read error may explain this. This chain connects TRBV5-6 to TRBJ1-6, with D perhaps matching TRBD1 (5 bases). Germline-derived CDR1 and CDR2 are SGHDT and YYEEEE. The CDR3 covers 12 residues. CDR3 nucleotides: TGTGCCAGCAGCATCTACGGGACGGGCAAACAGTTT. It codes for CASSIYGTGKQF.

This clonotype has a count of ten or more. The genes are TRBV9 and TRBJ1-2; D not resolved. The CDR3 is 15 amino acids. Germline-derived CDR1 and CDR2 are SGDLS and YYNGEE. The V gene lost 5 bases and the J gene lost 4 bases, with 18 bases spanning the gap. The CDR3 DNA reads TGTGCCAGCAGTTTTAGAGGTCAGGACCCCTATGGCTACACCTTC. Residues: CASSFRGQDPYGYTF.

This clonotype was found a few times. Sequence at one end of the junction differs from germline and may be a read error. The rearrangement uses TRBV20-1 and TRBJ1-4, with D unclear. The length of the CDR3 is 11 residues. CDR1 is DFQATT and CDR2 is SNEGSKA in the germline V gene (reference sequence). The CDR3 DNA reads as TGCAGTGCGACTTATCGGGAAAAACTGCTTTTT. Translated, it gives CSATYREKLLF.

A note on this clonotype: It is unclear where the CDR3 begins or ends on the DNA, so no DNA is shown, and the CDR3 is as TCRdb lists it. The chain employs TRBV29-1 and TRBJ1-5; the listed D gene, TRBD1, was not tested against the DNA. Looked up from germline, CDR1 is SQVTM and CDR2 is ANQGSEA. Ends included, the CDR3 has 21 residues. The CDR3 sequence is CSVERDRDYEQYFGPGQPQHF.

In its sample, this clonotype was seen many times. The chain links TRBV14 to TRBJ2-7, with 7 bases matching TRBD1. Germline V gene data show CDR1 as SGHDN and CDR2 as FVKESK. This CDR3 contains 15 residues. The V gene end was trimmed by 4 bases and the J gene end by 3 bases; junction bases not matched to a gene: 9. CDR3 residues: CASSRGTVSFYEQYF. CDR3 DNA: TGTGCCAGCAGCCGAGGGACAGTTTCCTTCTACGAGCAGTACTTC.

Comments on this clonotype: The germline gene is not matched at one end of the junction; a read error may be the cause. The chain carries TRBV6-5 and TRBJ1-4; D unresolved. CDR3 length equals 13 residues. Germline V gene sequence: CDR1 MNHEY, CDR2 SVGAGI. The CDR3, as DNA: TGTGCCAGCAGTTACCGTGGGAATGAAAAACCGTTCTTT. Protein product: CASSYRGNEKPFF.

This clonotype was seen ten or more times. The chain couples TRBV10-3 to TRBJ2-3, with D maybe TRBD2 (6 bases). Trimming took off 5 bases at V and 7 bases at J, with 13 bases between the two ends. Per the germline V gene, CDR1 is ENHRY and CDR2 is SYGVKD. This CDR3 contains 13 residues. The CDR3 DNA is TGTGCCATCAGTCAGGGACTCTCTAATACGCAGTATTTT. This translates into CAISQGLSNTQYF.

The chain joins TRBV19 to TRBJ2-2; D is unresolved. CDR1 is LNHDA, CDR2 SQIVND, per germline (reference sequence). The V end was cut by 2 bases, the J end by 8 bases, with 3 bases between. The CDR3 loop spans 11 amino acids. The DNA for the CDR3 is TGTGCCAGTAGTATAAGGGGGGAGCTGTTTTTT. Translating it yields CASSIRGELFF.

The chain combines TRBV7-9 with TRBJ2-7, with 9 nucleotides matching TRBD1. CDR1 and CDR2 (germline): SEHNR, FQNEAQ (reference sequence). The CDR3 contains 16 residues. V shed 6 bases and J 3 bases; nucleotides not matched to a gene: 12. CDR3 in amino acids: CASSTVDRGLHYEQYF. The CDR3 DNA reads as TGTGCCAGCAGTACAGTGGACAGGGGTTTACACTACGAGCAGTACTTC.

This clonotype was observed at least ten times. As DNA, the CDR3 is TGTGCCAGCAGCGGACCGGGACAGGGAAACGAGCAGTACTTC. Protein: CASSGPGQGNEQYF. The genes are TRBV9 and TRBJ2-7, with 9 bases lining up with TRBD1. Germline lookup yields CDR1 SGDLS and CDR2 YYNGEE. V shed 3 bases, J shed 5 bases, and the junction held 6 bases outside the gene matches. CDR3 length: 14 residues. The full variable domain, completed using reference TRBV9 and TRBJ2-7, is DSGVTQTPKHLITATGQRVTLRCSPRSGDLSVYWYQQSLDQGLQFLIQYYNGEERAKGNILERFSAQQFPDLHSELNLSSLELGDSALYFCASSGPGQGNEQYFGPGTRLTVT.

In its sample, this clonotype was seen once. The CDR3 DNA is TGTGCCAGCAGCGTAGCTTCTTCAGATCATGGAGATACGCAGTATTTT. As protein: CASSVASSDHGDTQYF. V is TRBV9 and J is TRBJ2-3, with D unclear. This CDR3 has 16 amino acids. Trimming left V 0 bases short and J 5 bases short, with 16 bases between. CDR1 and CDR2 (germline): SGDLS, YYNGEE.

This clonotype was seen just once. The chain joins TRBV5-8 to TRBJ1-3; no clear D gene. The V gene lost 4 bases and the J gene lost 2 bases, with 13 bases spanning the gap. Germline lookup yields CDR1 SGHTS and CDR2 YDEGEE. The CDR3 runs 15 residues. The CDR3 DNA reads TGTGCCAGCAGCCCGACGGCCAAGGCTGGAAACACCATATATTTT. Residues: CASSPTAKAGNTIYF.

This clonotype showed up many times. One base away lies a much larger clone, so this may be a sequencing read error. The chain carries TRBV5-8 and TRBJ2-5; 7 bases map to TRBD2. The CDR3 contains 17 residues. J was trimmed by 7 bases and V by 4 bases; bases with no gene match: 19. Germline CDR1 is SGHTS and CDR2 is YDEGEE. For the CDR3, the DNA is TGTGCCAGCAGCCGCTCGGGACCAGCGGGAACCCCTGGGACCCAGTACTTC. It is translated as CASSRSGPAGTPGTQYF.

This clonotype was seen at least ten times. The rearrangement joins TRBV5-5 to TRBJ1-2; D gene unclear. Germline lookup yields CDR1 SGHKS and CDR2 YYEKEE (reference sequence). V was shortened by 0 bases and J by 3 bases, with 6 bases between the two germline ends. CDR3 length: 13 residues. The CDR3 region is CASSLGQDYGYTF. The CDR3 nucleotides are TGTGCCAGCAGCTTGGGGCAGGACTATGGCTACACCTTC.